The clone carrying this T cell receptor beta chain was seen a handful of times. The sample carries other DNA sequences with the same CDR3. The repertoire was sequenced with immunoSEQ multiplex PCR; TCRdb's copy has only in-frame clones and lacks some. The sample carries under 2.5 million clones, 85% to 95% recorded once. The record originates from a study of shared clonotypes between healthy human individuals. The CDR3 has 11 amino acids. Per germline, CDR1 SNHLY and CDR2 FYNNEI. V was shortened by 2 bases and J by 4 bases, with 2 bases between the two germline ends. This TCR derives from a man aged 18 to 29 in good health. Some clones in this sample may be carry-over from other donors' samples. Sequenced sample: naive CD4+ T cells from PBMCs. Documented subset: CD45RA+ positively selected. The chain combines TRBV2 with TRBJ1-1; no clear D. This CDR3 reads CASSEFTEAFF. CDR3 bases: TGTGCCAGCAGTGAATTCACTGAAGCTTTCTTT. The full variable domain, in which reference TRBV2 and TRBJ1-1 provide the parts outside the CDR3, is EPEVTQTPSHQVTQMGQEVILRCVPISNHLYFYWYRQILGQKVEFLVSFYNNEISEKSEIFDDQFSVERPDGSNFTLKIRSTKLEDSAMYFCASSEFTEAFFGQGTRLTVV.